This is a list of T cell receptor beta chains from one sample in a study of vaccination and CD4 T cells after COVID-19. TCRdb reanalysed the PCR reads using MiXCR and keeps one entry per CDR3 protein. The sample consists of roughly 11,000 distinct CDR3 sequences, about 38% of them appearing once. Their cognate antigens are unknown. The specimen comprised CD4+ T cells from blood, cultured in vitro, sampled after SARS-CoV-2 vaccination. The receptors stem from a human donor who had recovered from COVID-19. CDR3s include the opening cysteine and the closing phenylalanine or tryptophan. The D gene is left open where the match is weak. Size is stated for part of the rows, as once, few or many counts, or as a class when the clone is expanded.

v_gene,d_gene,j_gene,abundance,CDR3aa,CDR3nt
TRBV20-1,NA,TRBJ2-5,few,CSARLETQYF,TGCAGTGCTAGGCTGGAGACCCAGTACTTC
TRBV20-1,TRBD1,TRBJ1-4,few,CSARGGQGRNEKLFF,TGCAGTGCTAGGGGGGGACAGGGGCGAAATGAAAAACTGTTTTTT
TRBV20-1,NA,TRBJ1-1,few,CSAVTPGPLRVSTEAFF,TGCAGTGCAGTCACCCCCGGGCCCCTTCGAGTTAGCACTGAAGCTTTCTTT
TRBV6-1,TRBD1,TRBJ1-4,NA,CASRSRQGLNEKLFF,TGTGCCAGCAGATCCCGACAGGGCCTAAATGAAAAACTGTTTTTT
TRBV6-2/TRBV6-3,NA,TRBJ2-7,NA,CASSTPGGTYEQYF,TGTGCCAGCAGTACCCCGGGCGGTACCTACGAGCAGTACTTC
TRBV20-1,NA,TRBJ2-7,NA,CSTNGGRYEQYF,TGCAGTACAAATGGGGGGAGGTACGAGCAGTACTTC
TRBV4-1,TRBD2,TRBJ2-1,few,CASSQATSGRAGFHYNEQFF,TGCGCCAGCAGCCAAGCAACTAGCGGGAGGGCCGGGTTCCACTACAATGAGCAGTTCTTC
TRBV20-1,TRBD2,TRBJ2-1,NA,CSAPLAGPAGEQFF,TGCAGTGCCCCACTAGCGGGACCTGCGGGTGAGCAGTTCTTC
TRBV20-1,NA,TRBJ2-5,NA,CSARAQGPGIGTQYF,TGCAGTGCTAGAGCTCAGGGACCAGGGATCGGGACCCAGTACTTC
TRBV10-3,TRBD1,TRBJ2-7,NA,CAISPPGQTTYEQYF,TGTGCCATCAGCCCACCGGGACAGACGACCTACGAGCAGTACTTC
TRBV6-2/TRBV6-3,NA,TRBJ2-5,NA,CASSLSRDQETQYF,TGTGCCAGCAGTCTCTCCAGGGACCAAGAGACCCAGTACTTC
TRBV5-4,NA,TRBJ2-5,NA,CASSLVRAPVSQYF,TGTGCCAGCAGCTTGGTTCGGGCCCCCGTTTCCCAGTACTTC
TRBV25-1,TRBD1,TRBJ2-7,once,CASSEAPGQGSWYKQYF,TGTGCCAGCAGTGAAGCCCCCGGACAGGGATCTTGGTACAAGCAGTACTTC
TRBV20-1,TRBD2,TRBJ2-5,few,CSARTSEETQYF,TGCAGTGCTAGAACTAGCGAGGAGACCCAGTACTTC
TRBV7-8,TRBD2,TRBJ2-2,few,CASFGLAGGPSTGELFF,TGTGCCAGCTTCGGACTAGCGGGGGGGCCCTCGACCGGGGAGCTGTTTTTT
TRBV20-1,TRBD1,TRBJ2-7,NA,CSATSGTGRVGEQYF,TGCAGTGCTACCTCCGGGACAGGGAGGGTTGGGGAGCAGTACTTC
TRBV10-3,NA,TRBJ1-5,few,CAISTGPLAPQHF,TGTGCCATCAGTACAGGACCCCTGGCGCCCCAGCATTTT
TRBV14,NA,TRBJ1-6,large,CASSQVSPYNSPLHF,TGTGCCAGCAGCCAAGTATCACCCTATAATTCACCCCTCCACTTT
TRBV27,TRBD2,TRBJ2-3,few,CASSLGLAGYTQYF,TGTGCCAGCAGCTTGGGACTAGCGGGGTACACGCAGTATTTT
TRBV6-2/TRBV6-3,NA,TRBJ1-2,few,CASSRTVYGYTF,TGTGCCAGCAGCCGGACAGTCTATGGCTACACCTTC
TRBV2,TRBD1,TRBJ1-1,NA,CASGTEQNTEAFF,TGTGCCAGCGGGACAGAGCAGAACACTGAAGCTTTCTTT
TRBV7-2,NA,TRBJ2-3,NA,CASSQETTQTDTQYF,TGCGCCAGCAGCCAAGAGACGACCCAGACAGATACGCAGTATTTT
TRBV7-2,TRBD1,TRBJ1-2,few,CASSLTGQEYGYTF,TGTGCCAGCAGCTTAACGGGACAGGAGTATGGCTACACCTTC
TRBV11-3,NA,TRBJ2-1,NA,CASSLRYKDNEQFF,TGTGCCAGCAGCTTACGGTACAAAGACAATGAGCAGTTCTTC
TRBV11-3,TRBD1,TRBJ2-5,few,CASSFPGGETQYF,TGTGCCAGCAGCTTTCCAGGGGGAGAGACCCAGTACTTC
TRBV20-1,TRBD2,TRBJ2-5,few,CSARDGEGILWETQYF,TGCAGTGCTAGAGATGGGGAGGGTATTTTATGGGAGACCCAGTACTTC
TRBV7-9,NA,TRBJ1-4,NA,CASSLGRVAEKLFF,TGTGCCAGCAGCTTAGGCAGGGTGGCAGAAAAACTGTTTTTT
TRBV18,NA,TRBJ2-7,NA,CASSPPAPGGSYEQYF,TGTGCCAGCTCACCACCGGCGCCAGGCGGCTCCTACGAGCAGTACTTC
TRBV7-2,NA,TRBJ2-6,NA,CASTQGDPRSSGANVLTF,TGTGCCAGCACCCAGGGAGACCCCAGGAGCTCTGGGGCCAACGTCCTGACTTTC
TRBV6-4,NA,TRBJ2-3,NA,CASSVRSSSTDTQYF,TGTGCCAGCAGTGTCCGCAGCTCTAGCACAGATACGCAGTATTTT
TRBV18,TRBD2,TRBJ2-3,NA,CASSPLSSGRTDTQYF,TGTGCCAGCTCACCACTCTCTAGCGGGAGGACAGATACGCAGTATTTT
TRBV6-1,NA,TRBJ1-2,NA,CASSEGRIYGYTF,TGTGCCAGCAGTGAAGGGCGGATCTATGGCTACACCTTC
TRBV6-4,TRBD2,TRBJ2-1,few,CASSKRDLRGEQFF,TGTGCCAGCAGTAAGCGGGACCTTCGAGGGGAGCAGTTCTTC
TRBV27,TRBD1,TRBJ1-6,NA,CASSLMGQGAWNSPLHF,TGTGCCAGCAGTTTGATGGGTCAGGGGGCGTGGAATTCACCCCTCCACTTT
TRBV7-9,TRBD1,TRBJ1-1,few,CASSLGQGVREAFF,TGTGCCAGCAGCTTAGGACAGGGGGTCCGTGAAGCTTTCTTT
TRBV24-1,NA,TRBJ2-1,large,CATSDSGGVRTNEQFF,TGTGCCACCAGTGATTCAGGAGGGGTGAGAACCAATGAGCAGTTCTTC
TRBV7-9,TRBD2,TRBJ2-3,NA,CASSALSGTADTQYF,TGTGCCAGCAGCGCTCTTAGCGGGACGGCAGATACGCAGTATTTT
TRBV20-1,TRBD1,TRBJ1-5,few,CSAQGTAPNQPQHF,TGCAGTGCCCAGGGGACAGCCCCCAATCAGCCCCAGCATTTT